A selection of T cell receptor beta chains follows, all from one sample in a study of PD-L1 blockade in urothelial cancer. Only in-frame clones appear in the TCRdb table, and some are missing; sequencing was by immunoSEQ multiplex PCR. The sample carries roughly 87,000 clones, about 90% recorded once. This specimen was PBMCs, taken around atezolizumab (anti-PD-L1) treatment. Every receptor here comes from a woman in her 70s with urothelial cancer. Each CDR3 is given with its conserved first and last residue. The order of the fields is J gene, V gene, clone size, D gene, CDR3 DNA, CDR3 protein. The D gene is left open where the match is weak. Not every row has a clone size; where given, it reads once, few, many or a size class.

TRBJ2-6	TRBV13	-	TRBD1	TGTGCCAGCAGCTTAGGGACAGGGGGCCACTCTGGGGCCAACGTCCTGACTTTC	CASSLGTGGHSGANVLTF
TRBJ2-7	TRBV6-6	-	TRBD2	TGTGCCAGCAGTAAAAGCGGGAGGGCCGTCGGGGAGCAGTACTTC	CASSKSGRAVGEQYF
TRBJ1-5	TRBV7-2	few	-	TGTGCCAGCAGCTGGTTCGGGGAAAGCAATCAGCCCCAGCATTTT	CASSWFGESNQPQHF
TRBJ2-5	TRBV5-4	-	-	TGTGCCAGCAGCTCCTCCCCGGAGGGGGCCCAAGAGACCCAGTACTTC	CASSSSPEGAQETQYF
TRBJ1-1	TRBV6-6	-	-	TGTGCCAGCAGTCGAACACAGGCGAACACTGAAGCTTTCTTT	CASSRTQANTEAFF
TRBJ2-7	TRBV2	-	TRBD1	TGTGCCAGCAGCGCACAGGGGATGCGCTACGAGCAGTACTTC	CASSAQGMRYEQYF
TRBJ2-7	TRBV7-9	-	-	TGTGCCAGCAGCTTATCGGTCGGGACTTCATTTCGGTACTTC	CASSLSVGTSFRYF
TRBJ2-3	TRBV5-1	-	TRBD2	TGCGCCAGCAGCTTGTCTAGCGGGAGTGCTGATACGCAGTATTTT	CASSLSSGSADTQYF
TRBJ2-5	TRBV18	-	-	TGTGCCAGCTCACCACGCGCAGGGAAGCAAGAGACCCAGTACTTC	CASSPRAGKQETQYF
TRBJ2-7	TRBV5-1	-	-	TGCGCCAGCAGCTCTCAGGGGGCGGGGGCCTACGAGCAGTACTTC	CASSSQGAGAYEQYF
TRBJ2-1	TRBV7-3	-	TRBD2	TGTGCCAGCAGCCCCGGACTAGCGGGAGTCCATGAGCAGTTCTTC	CASSPGLAGVHEQFF
TRBJ1-4	TRBV5-6	-	-	TGTGCCAGCAACCCACGGTTGGGGAGTGAAAAACTGTTTTTT	CASNPRLGSEKLFF
TRBJ2-1	TRBV5-1	-	TRBD2	TGCGCCAGCAGCGCGCGGCGAGGGAGCGGGGGTCTTGAGAATGAGCAGTTCTTC	CASSARRGSGGLENEQFF
TRBJ1-4	TRBV27	few	-	TGTGCCAGCAGAAGACAGCTTACAACTAATGAAAAACTGTTTTTT	CASRRQLTTNEKLFF
TRBJ1-2	TRBV29-1	once	-	TGCAGCGTTGCCCCCCGACAAGCTAACTATGGCTACACCTTC	CSVAPRQANYGYTF
TRBJ1-1	TRBV5-1	-	-	TGCGCCAGCAGCGAGACGGGGGGCAAGGACACTGAAGCTTTCTTT	CASSETGGKDTEAFF